Shown below are 3 T cell receptor beta chains from a single sample sequenced in a study of T cell responses to AZD1222 COVID-19 vaccine. Profiling relied on immunoSEQ multiplex PCR, and the TCRdb table lists in-frame clones only, not all of them. The profile shows approximately 35,000 clones, 75% to 90% of them singletons. The sequencing used peripheral blood, collected on day 0 of AZD1222 vaccination. The receptors stem from an adult in good health.

The sample holds one count of this clone. The rearrangement uses TRBV28 and TRBJ1-2, with 7 nucleotides matching TRBD1. The V segment lost 3 bases and the J segment 7 bases; nucleotides outside the gene matches: 8. The CDR3 covers 14 residues. The V gene's germline CDR1 is MDHEN and CDR2 SYDVKM. The CDR3 DNA is TGTGCCAGCAGTTTGGCAGACAGGGAGGGTGGCTACACCTTC. It is translated as CASSLADREGGYTF.

The rearrangement uses TRBV15 and TRBJ1-1; D might be TRBD1 (5 bases). Germline V gene sequence: CDR1 LNHNV, CDR2 YYDKDF (reference sequence). Trimming cost V 0 bases and J 10 bases, with 6 bases left between them. This CDR3 comprises 11 residues. In DNA form, the CDR3 reads TGTGCCACCAGCAGAGATCAGGGAGCTTTCTTT. Translation gives CATSRDQGAFF.

The chain employs TRBV9 and TRBJ1-6, with 9 positions matching TRBD1. In germline, CDR1 is SGDLS, CDR2 YYNGEE. Germline trimming cut 4 bases from V and 5 bases from J; bases unmatched to any gene: 10. This CDR3 is 17 amino acids long. The CDR3 here is CASSPVGDRADNSPLHF. In DNA form, the CDR3 reads TGTGCCAGCAGCCCCGTGGGGGACAGGGCTGATAATTCACCCCTCCACTTT. Filled out from reference TRBV9 and TRBJ1-6, the complete variable domain reads DSGVTQTPKHLITATGQRVTLRCSPRSGDLSVYWYQQSLDQGLQFLIQYYNGEERAKGNILERFSAQQFPDLHSELNLSSLELGDSALYFCASSPVGDRADNSPLHFGNGTRLTVT.